The rows below give T cell receptor beta chains drawn from one sample of a study of T cells in Graves' hyperthyroidism and ophthalmopathy. Each CDR3 protein is one row after TCRdb ran MiXCR on the multiplex PCR reads. The data contain some 490,000 distinct CDR3 sequences, 22% of them singletons. Sequencing used blood. All receptors derive from a woman in her 70s with Graves' ophthalmopathy. Each CDR3 is given with its conserved first and last residue. D genes are given only for firm matches. Size tells how often a clone was seen (once, few, many) or the class of an expanded clone, and some rows leave it out.

V	D	J	size	DNA	CDR3
TRBV6-9	.	TRBJ2-2	.	TGTGCCAGCAGTTACAGGGTCTCCGGGGAGCTGTTTTTT	CASSYRVSGELFF
TRBV29-1	.	TRBJ1-1	many	TGCAGCGCCCAGGTTGGACAAGCGAACACTGAAGCTTTCTTT	CSAQVGQANTEAFF
TRBV20-1	TRBD1	TRBJ1-5	.	TGCAGTGCTGGACAGGGCCGTAATCAGCCCCAGCATTTT	CSAGQGRNQPQHF
TRBV28	TRBD2	TRBJ2-1	many	TGTGCCAGCAGTTTCCGCGCGGGAGTAGGCAATGAGCAGTTCTTC	CASSFRAGVGNEQFF
TRBV27	TRBD2	TRBJ2-7	.	TGTGCCAGCAGTTTTCGGACCGGGAGGGTCTACGAGCAGTACTTC	CASSFRTGRVYEQYF
TRBV10-1	.	TRBJ2-2	many	TGCGCCAGCAATCCGGGACGGAACACCGGGGAGCTGTTTTTT	CASNPGRNTGELFF
TRBV20-1	TRBD2	TRBJ2-5	.	TGCAGTGCTACCCTGACTAGCGGTCAAGAGACCCAGTACTTC	CSATLTSGQETQYF
TRBV28	.	TRBJ2-3	few	TGTGCCAGCAGTTTGGGGAATCCCTCTAGCACAGATACGCAGTATTTT	CASSLGNPSSTDTQYF
TRBV9	.	TRBJ2-5	few	TGTGCCAGCAGCGGGGGACGGCCCCAAGAGACCCAGTACTTC	CASSGGRPQETQYF
TRBV7-2	.	TRBJ2-5	.	TGTGCCAGCAGCTTAGATAGTTACAGAAGGGATACCCAGTACTTC	CASSLDSYRRDTQYF
TRBV9	.	TRBJ1-1	many	TGTGCCAGCAGCTTCGGACAGCCCAACACTGAAGCTTTCTTT	CASSFGQPNTEAFF
TRBV28	TRBD1	TRBJ1-2	many	TGTGCCAGCAGGGCAGGGGGGGACCTTTATGGCTACACCTTC	CASRAGGDLYGYTF
TRBV2	.	TRBJ1-6	few	TGTGCCAGCAGTGAATCGCGGGGCGCTAATTCACCCCTCCACTTT	CASSESRGANSPLHF
TRBV7-3	.	TRBJ2-1	.	TGTGCCAGCAGCTTAACGCACTCGTACAATGAGCAGTTCTTC	CASSLTHSYNEQFF
TRBV13	.	TRBJ1-3	.	TGTGCCAGCAGCAGGGGGACATCTGGAAACACCATATATTTT	CASSRGTSGNTIYF
TRBV20-1	.	TRBJ1-5	.	TGCAGTGCTCGCAGGGGTTCTAGCAATCAGCCCCAGCATTTT	CSARRGSSNQPQHF
TRBV30	TRBD1	TRBJ2-3	many	TGTGCCTGGAGTGCATCACAGGGGACGCAGTATTTT	CAWSASQGTQYF
TRBV15	.	TRBJ1-1	.	TGTGCCACCAGCAGAGATCTACCAGGGCGGAACACTGAAGCTTTCTTT	CATSRDLPGRNTEAFF
TRBV6-2/TRBV6-3	.	TRBJ1-6	.	TGTGCCAGCAGCCGGGAGCTCTATAATTCACCCCTCCACTTT	CASSRELYNSPLHF
TRBV5-1	TRBD1	TRBJ2-7	few	TGCGCCAGCAGCTCGGCCCCGGGACAGGGCTACGAGCAGTACTTC	CASSSAPGQGYEQYF
TRBV28	.	TRBJ2-5	.	TGTGCCAGCAGCCACCTGATGCTAGCTAGAGAGACCCAGTACTTC	CASSHLMLARETQYF
TRBV9	.	TRBJ2-7	.	TGTGCCAGCAGCGTAGCCGGGGGGCGATACGAGCAGTACTTC	CASSVAGGRYEQYF
TRBV2	.	TRBJ2-7	many	TGTGCCAGCAAGAAGGATGGGGGACCCTACGAGCAGTACTTC	CASKKDGGPYEQYF
TRBV4-2	TRBD1	TRBJ1-2	.	TGTGCCAGCAGCCAAGTCCGCGGGACAGGTGTCGGCTACACCTTC	CASSQVRGTGVGYTF
TRBV7-3	.	TRBJ2-1	.	TGTGCCAGCAGCTTAGGTTTCCAGGGCAAGAATGAGCAGTTCTTC	CASSLGFQGKNEQFF
TRBV20-1	.	TRBJ1-1	.	TGCAGTGCTAGGGTAGTTGAAGCTTTCTTT	CSARVVEAFF
TRBV3-1	.	TRBJ2-7	.	TGTGCCAGCAGCCATCGGGACTGGGGGACCTACGAGCAGTACTTC	CASSHRDWGTYEQYF
TRBV10-3	.	TRBJ2-3	few	TGTGCCATCAGTGACCCCGGAAAGGATACGCAGTATTTT	CAISDPGKDTQYF
TRBV6-1	TRBD2	TRBJ2-5	.	TGTGCCAGCAGGGAGACTAGCGGGAGAATCGAGACCCAGTACTTC	CASRETSGRIETQYF
TRBV2	.	TRBJ2-1	many	TGTGCCAGCGAGGTCGGGAATGAGCAGTTCTTC	CASEVGNEQFF
TRBV6-2/TRBV6-3	TRBD2	TRBJ2-1	.	TGTGCCAGCAGTGTTTTAGGGACTAGCGGGATACGGTTCTTC	CASSVLGTSGIRFF
TRBV20-1	.	TRBJ2-5	.	TGCAGTGCTTCGGCCGGGGGTGGGGAGACCCAGTACTTC	CSASAGGGETQYF
TRBV4-2	TRBD2	TRBJ2-5	.	TGTGCCAGCAGCCAAGAGGGCGGGAGGGCCTTAGAGACCCAGTACTTC	CASSQEGGRALETQYF
TRBV5-1	.	TRBJ1-1	few	TGCGCCAGCAGCACCTATACAGCGGACACTGAAGCTTTCTTT	CASSTYTADTEAFF
TRBV10-3	TRBD2	TRBJ2-2	.	TGTGCCATCAGTACTAGCGGGGGGAACACCGGGGAGCTGTTTTTT	CAISTSGGNTGELFF
TRBV27	TRBD2	TRBJ2-7	once	TGTGCCAGCAGTTCTCCGACTAGCGGGAGTAGCGAGCAGTACTTC	CASSSPTSGSSEQYF
TRBV6-1	.	TRBJ1-2	once	TGTGCCGGCAGTGAAGCGTCCGGACCCAACTATGGCTACACCTTC	CAGSEASGPNYGYTF
TRBV9	.	TRBJ2-3	.	TGTGCCAGCAGCGGACCCTCAGGGGATACGCAGTATTTT	CASSGPSGDTQYF